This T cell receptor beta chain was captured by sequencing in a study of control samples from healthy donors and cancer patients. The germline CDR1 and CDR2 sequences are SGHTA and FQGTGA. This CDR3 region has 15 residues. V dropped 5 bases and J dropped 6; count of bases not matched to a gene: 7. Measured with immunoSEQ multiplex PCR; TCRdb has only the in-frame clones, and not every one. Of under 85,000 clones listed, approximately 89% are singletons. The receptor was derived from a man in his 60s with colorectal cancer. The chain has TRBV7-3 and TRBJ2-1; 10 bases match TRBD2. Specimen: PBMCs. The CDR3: CASSVSGGTLNEQFF. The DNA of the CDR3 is TGTGCCAGCAGCGTTAGCGGGGGGACCCTCAATGAGCAGTTCTTC.